This TCR beta chain was sequenced in a study of blood T cells in healthy people across ages. Study-level results: Both higher diversity and more naive CD4+ cells marked long-lived donors when set against aged donors.

This CDR3 has 15 amino acids. V was clipped by 4 bases and J by 13 bases; unmatched bases: 16. Germline V gene data show CDR1 as LGHNA and CDR2 as YNFKEQ. Turning to this clonotype: Its antigen is not known.

A second about 7 to 12 cycle PCR used barcoded and J-beta primers. TCRdb itself ran the 5' RACE reads through MiXCR, one entry per CDR3 protein. This table holds 700,000 to 950,000 distinct CDR3 sequences, roughly 47% found once. V and J are TRBV4-2 and TRBJ2-4; 7 bases agree with TRBD1. The sequence was collected from a woman aged 60 to 75 in good health. The specimen was blood. The CDR3 protein is CASSRTGESLREQYF. CDR3 in DNA: TGTGCCAGCAGCCGAACAGGGGAGTCTCTACGTGAGCAGTACTTC.